These 23 T cell receptor beta chains came from one sample sequenced in a study of cytomegalovirus exposure and HLA in healthy donors. PCR primers comprised 60 Vbeta and 13 Jbeta primers. Profiling relied on immunoSEQ multiplex PCR, and the TCRdb table lists in-frame clones only, not all of them. The sample includes around 190,000 clones, 86% of them seen just once. The specimen was PBMCs. These receptors were obtained from a woman in her thirties in good health and CMV-seronegative.

J is TRBJ2-1 and V is TRBV28; D call uncertain. Trimming shortened V by 2 bases and J by 3 bases, and 5 bases separated the two germline ends. CDR3 length: 13 residues. Germline V gene data show CDR1 as MDHEN and CDR2 as SYDVKM. This CDR3 reads CASSLPDYNEQFF. CDR3 coding DNA: TGTGCCAGCAGTTTACCAGACTACAATGAGCAGTTCTTC. The full variable domain, rest sourced from reference TRBV28 and TRBJ2-1, is DVKVTQSSRYLVKRTGEKVFLECVQDMDHENMFWYRQDPGLGLRLIYFSYDVKMKEKGDIPEGYSVSREKKERFSLILESASTNQTSMYLCASSLPDYNEQFFGPGTRLTVL.

The CDR3: CASSMHRVAGTEAFF. The CDR3, as DNA: TGTGCCAGCAGCATGCACAGGGTGGCGGGCACTGAAGCTTTCTTT. J is TRBJ1-1 and V is TRBV2; perhaps TRBD1 as D (6 bases). This CDR3 spans 15 amino acids. The germline V gene has CDR1 SNHLY and CDR2 FYNNEI. Trimming left V 6 bases short and J 4 bases short, with 18 bases between.

The rearrangement links TRBV6-4 to TRBJ2-7; D gene ambiguous. V was pared by 2 bases and J by 6 bases, with 11 bases between. CDR1 is MRHNA and CDR2 is SNTAGT in the germline V gene. This CDR3 has 13 residues. The CDR3 nucleotides read TGTGCCAGCAGTGACGGGCAGAAGAGCGAGCAGTACTTC. Amino acid sequence: CASSDGQKSEQYF.

The J gene is TRBJ1-5, the V gene TRBV10-3, with D possibly being TRBD1 (6 bases). From germline, CDR1 is ENHRY and CDR2 SYGVKD. This CDR3 is built from 13 residues. Trimming left V 10 bases short and J 0 bases short, with 10 bases between. The CDR3, as DNA: TGTGCCACTAACAGGGATAGCAATCAGCCCCAGCATTTT. This codes for CATNRDSNQPQHF.

The V gene is TRBV6-5, the J gene TRBJ1-2; D is possibly TRBD1 (5 bases). The germline gives CDR1 MNHEY, CDR2 SVGAGI. The CDR3 length is 13 residues. V was clipped by 4 bases and J by 4 bases, with 10 bases between them. The CDR3 DNA sequence: TGTGCCAGCAGTTCTGACAGCTTCTATGGCTACACCTTC. Protein sequence: CASSSDSFYGYTF.

This clone was recorded once. The J gene is TRBJ2-7, the V gene TRBV19; TRBD1 matches 9 bases. Germline assignment: CDR1 LNHDA and CDR2 SQIVND (reference sequence). The CDR3 runs to 14 residues. Unmatched junction bases numbered 3, after V lost 4 bases and J lost 2 bases. The CDR3 here is CASSRGTGTYEQYF. As DNA, the CDR3 is TGTGCCAGTAGTAGGGGGACAGGGACCTACGAGCAGTACTTC.

The rearrangement uses TRBV18 and TRBJ2-5, with TRBD2 matching 9 bases. Germline trimming cut 6 bases from V and 6 bases from J; bases unmatched to any gene: 8. In germline, CDR1 is KGHSH, CDR2 LQKENI. The CDR3 is made up of 14 amino acids. DNA of the CDR3: TGTGCCAGCTCGAGGCTGCGGGAGGGCAAGACCCAGTACTTC. It is translated as CASSRLREGKTQYF. The whole variable domain, filled in from reference TRBV18 and TRBJ2-5, reads NAGVMQNPRHLVRRRGQEARLRCSPMKGHSHVYWYRQLPEEGLKFMVYLQKENIIDESGMPKERFSAEFPKEGPSILRIQQVVRGDSAAYFCASSRLREGKTQYFGPGTRLLVL.

The V gene is TRBV9, the J gene TRBJ2-1; 10 bases line up with TRBD2. From germline, CDR1 is SGDLS and CDR2 YYNGEE. J lost 3 bases, V lost 0 bases, and 3 bases had no gene match. This CDR3 has 16 amino acids. Here the CDR3 reads CASSVEGTSVYNEQFF. The CDR3 bases are TGTGCCAGCAGCGTAGAGGGGACTAGCGTCTACAATGAGCAGTTCTTC. Full variable domain (remainder filled in from reference TRBV9 and TRBJ2-1): DSGVTQTPKHLITATGQRVTLRCSPRSGDLSVYWYQQSLDQGLQFLIQYYNGEERAKGNILERFSAQQFPDLHSELNLSSLELGDSALYFCASSVEGTSVYNEQFFGPGTRLTVL.

The J gene is TRBJ2-7, the V gene TRBV28, with no clear D. The ends were cut back, 1 base at V and 4 bases at J, with 11 bases in the middle. The CDR3 has 14 amino acids. Germline loops: CDR1 MDHEN, CDR2 SYDVKM. The CDR3 region is CASSLLTADYEQYF. In DNA form, the CDR3 reads TGTGCCAGCAGTTTATTGACGGCGGATTACGAGCAGTACTTC.

The chain combines TRBV6-1 with TRBJ2-7; D might be TRBD1 (6 bases). Trimming shortened V by 6 bases and J by 3 bases, and 18 bases separated the two germline ends. The CDR3 sequence is 15 residues long. Germline CDR1 MNHNS, CDR2 SASEGT. This CDR3 reads CASRKTIYRDYEQYF. In nucleotides, the CDR3 is TGTGCCAGCAGGAAGACAATATACAGGGACTACGAGCAGTACTTC.

The J gene is TRBJ2-5, the V gene TRBV18, with D perhaps TRBD2 (5 bases). Per the germline V gene, CDR1 is KGHSH and CDR2 is LQKENI. The CDR3 spans 15 residues. V was pared by 4 bases and J by 5 bases, with 17 bases between. The CDR3 DNA reads as TGTGCCAGCTCACGGACTCTTCACACACGGGAGACCCAGTACTTC. It encodes CASSRTLHTRETQYF. Looking up the rest from reference TRBV18 and TRBJ2-5 gives the full variable domain: NAGVMQNPRHLVRRRGQEARLRCSPMKGHSHVYWYRQLPEEGLKFMVYLQKENIIDESGMPKERFSAEFPKEGPSILRIQQVVRGDSAAYFCASSRTLHTRETQYFGPGTRLLVL.

V gene TRBV7-9 combines with J gene TRBJ2-1; perhaps TRBD1 as D (5 bases). Germline CDR1 SEHNR, CDR2 FQNEAQ (reference sequence). The CDR3 has 11 residues. Trimming removed 5 bases at V and 12 bases at J, with 11 bases between. This chain's CDR3 is CASSQGPGQFF. CDR3 in DNA: TGTGCCAGCAGCCAGGGTCCTGGGCAGTTCTTC.

This chain uses TRBV5-6 with TRBJ2-7, with D perhaps TRBD2 (5 bases). Looked up from germline, CDR1 is SGHDT and CDR2 is YYEEEE. The CDR3 contains 13 residues. Deletions cut 3 bases from V and 7 bases from J, with 14 bases between. The CDR3 DNA follows: TGTGCCAGCAGCTACGAACTAGTCGGTGAGCAGTACTTC. Its translation is CASSYELVGEQYF.

As DNA, the CDR3 is TGTGCCAGCAGTAAGGACAGGGTTGGCACTGAAGCTTTCTTT. This translates into CASSKDRVGTEAFF. V is TRBV6-1 and J is TRBJ1-1; 8 bases are a match to TRBD1. V gave up 5 bases and J gave up 4 bases; unmatched junction bases: 6. The CDR3 sequence is 14 residues long. Germline loops: CDR1 MNHNS, CDR2 SASEGT.

The rearrangement joins TRBV5-5 to TRBJ2-1; D unresolved. The V gene's germline CDR1 is SGHKS and CDR2 YYEKEE (reference sequence). Trimming pared 4 bases from V and 8 bases from J, leaving 19 bases between. CDR3 length: 15 residues. CDR3 residues: CASSDSAASFHEQFF. Written as DNA, the CDR3 is TGTGCCAGCAGCGACTCAGCCGCTAGTTTTCATGAGCAGTTCTTC.

The chain has TRBV5-4 and TRBJ2-7; 9 bases line up with TRBD1. Losses at the gene ends were 3 bases for V and 5 bases for J; bases not matched to a gene: 9. Germline CDR1 SGHNT, CDR2 YYREEE (reference sequence). The CDR3 spans 15 residues. The CDR3 sequence: CASSWDRELPDEQYF. CDR3 coding DNA: TGTGCCAGCAGCTGGGACAGGGAACTTCCCGACGAGCAGTACTTC.

The genes are TRBV7-2 and TRBJ2-3, with 9 bases matching TRBD1. Losses at the gene ends were 6 bases for V and 1 base for J; bases not matched to a gene: 8. Germline assignment: CDR1 SGHTA and CDR2 FQGNSA. The CDR3 runs to 16 residues. This CDR3 reads CASRFGTGRGTDTQYF. In nucleotides, the CDR3 is TGTGCCAGCAGATTCGGGACAGGGAGGGGCACAGATACGCAGTATTTT.

This clone was seen a single time. This chain links TRBV28 with TRBJ2-2, with a tentative D call TRBD1 (5 bases). The V end was cut by 2 bases, the J end by 5 bases, with 18 bases between. Germline CDR1 MDHEN, CDR2 SYDVKM. The CDR3 runs to 17 residues. The CDR3: CASSLSTGQTETGELFF. The DNA of the CDR3 is TGTGCCAGCAGTTTAAGCACCGGACAAACAGAAACCGGGGAGCTGTTTTTT. The variable domain in full, completed from reference TRBV28 and TRBJ2-2, reads DVKVTQSSRYLVKRTGEKVFLECVQDMDHENMFWYRQDPGLGLRLIYFSYDVKMKEKGDIPEGYSVSREKKERFSLILESASTNQTSMYLCASSLSTGQTETGELFFGEGSRLTVL.

This chain uses TRBV16 with TRBJ2-2, with 7 bases fitting TRBD1. After removal of 4 bases from V and 6 bases from J, the junction contained 8 bases not matched to a gene. This CDR3 is built from 15 residues. CDR1 and CDR2 (germline): KGHSY, FQNENV. The CDR3 loop reads CASSRSRGLAGELFF. In DNA, the CDR3 is TGTGCCAGCAGCCGCTCGAGGGGGCTGGCCGGGGAGCTGTTTTTT. Full variable domain (remainder filled in from reference TRBV16 and TRBJ2-2): GEEVAQTPKHLVRGEGQKAKLYCAPIKGHSYVFWYQQVLKNEFKFLISFQNENVFDETGMPKERFSAKCLPNSPCSLEIQATKLEDSAVYFCASSRSRGLAGELFFGEGSRLTVL.

The chain recombines TRBV27 with TRBJ2-7; TRBD1 agrees at 8 bases. J was trimmed by 2 bases and V by 6 bases; bases with no gene match: 3. This CDR3 spans 13 amino acids. The V gene's germline CDR1 is MNHEY and CDR2 SMNVEV (reference sequence). CDR3 region: CASRTQGAYEQYF. Written as DNA, the CDR3 is TGTGCCAGCAGAACACAGGGGGCCTACGAGCAGTACTTC.

The chain has TRBV5-1 and TRBJ2-3; 9 bases match TRBD2. CDR3 size: 15 residues. Germline trimming cut 3 bases from V and 1 base from J; bases unmatched to any gene: 3. Germline V gives CDR1 SGHRS, CDR2 YFSETQ. CDR3 in amino acids: CASSSGLAGTDTQYF. The CDR3 DNA reads as TGCGCCAGCAGCTCGGGACTAGCAGGCACAGATACGCAGTATTTT.

This rearrangement joins TRBV13 to TRBJ2-3, with 9 bases identical to TRBD1. Germline V lookup: CDR1 PRHDT, CDR2 FYEKMQ (reference sequence). J lost 4 bases, V lost 5 bases, and 10 bases had no gene match. CDR3 length: 16 amino acids. CDR3 protein: CASSLAWTGDPDTQYF. The CDR3 nucleotides are TGTGCCAGCAGCCTCGCATGGACAGGGGACCCAGATACGCAGTATTTT.

Comments on this clone: Its ends do not fully match the called genes, so a read error is possible. The chain couples TRBV28 to TRBJ2-7, with D possibly matching TRBD1 (6 bases). The CDR3 is made up of 14 amino acids. Looked up from germline, CDR1 is MDHEN and CDR2 is SYDVKM. CDR3 sequence: CASSQIGDYRESQF. Written as DNA, the CDR3 is TGTGCCAGCAGTCAAATAGGGGATTACAGGGAATCCCAATTC.